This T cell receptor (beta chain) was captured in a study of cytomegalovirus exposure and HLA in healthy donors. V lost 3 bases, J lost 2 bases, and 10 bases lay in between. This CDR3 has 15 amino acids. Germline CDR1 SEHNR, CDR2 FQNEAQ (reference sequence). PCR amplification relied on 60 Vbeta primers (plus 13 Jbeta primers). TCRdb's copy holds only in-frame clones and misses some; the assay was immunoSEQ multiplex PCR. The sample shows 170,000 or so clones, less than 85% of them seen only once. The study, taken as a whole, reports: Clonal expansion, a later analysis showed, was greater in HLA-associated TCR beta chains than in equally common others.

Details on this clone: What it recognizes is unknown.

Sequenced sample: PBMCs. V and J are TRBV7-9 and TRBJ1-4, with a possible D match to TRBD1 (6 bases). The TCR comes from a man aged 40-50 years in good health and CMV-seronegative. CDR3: CASSFPGVTNEKLFF. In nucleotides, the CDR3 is TGTGCCAGCAGCTTTCCAGGGGTGACTAATGAAAAACTGTTTTTT.